What follows are 20 T cell receptor beta chains derived from one specimen sequenced in a study of T-cell memory formation after mild COVID-19. TCRdb reprocessed the 5' RACE reads with MiXCR, giving one entry per CDR3 protein. The table has around 530,000 distinct CDR3 sequences, less than 25% seen once. Input material: PBMCs or a T cell subset sorted from them (not recorded which). The receptor set was obtained from an adult woman who had mild COVID-19 (a few samples of this study predate the infection). Cell type and time point are not known.

The chain recombines TRBV6-1 with TRBJ1-1; D ambiguous. CDR1 and CDR2 from the germline V gene are MNHNS and SASEGT. The CDR3 extends over 14 amino acids. V was clipped by 3 bases and J by 9 bases, with 17 bases between them. CDR3 bases: TGTGCCAGCAGTGATGGGAGACGCACCCATAAAGCTTTCTTT. Protein sequence: CASSDGRRTHKAFF.

V and J are TRBV7-9 and TRBJ2-2, with TRBD2 matching over 9 bases. Looked up from germline, CDR1 is SEHNR and CDR2 is FQNEAQ (reference sequence). Trimming took 6 bases from V and 7 from J; bases not matched to a gene: 9. CDR3 length: 15 amino acids. The CDR3 bases are TGTGCCAGCAGATACGCGGGGGGGCGAGACGGGGAGCTGTTTTTT. This codes for CASRYAGGRDGELFF.

This chain connects TRBV5-4 to TRBJ2-5; TRBD1 agrees at 11 bases. The CDR3 is 15 amino acids. Germline V gene lookup returns CDR1 SGHNT and CDR2 YYREEE (reference sequence). Trimming cost V 4 bases and J 1 base; bases outside gene matches: 3. As DNA, the CDR3 is TGTGCCAGCAGCCCGGACAGGGGGCTCCAAGAGACCCAGTACTTC. It codes for CASSPDRGLQETQYF. Complete variable domain (other parts from reference TRBV5-4 and TRBJ2-5): ETGVTQSPTHLIKTRGQQVTLRCSSQSGHNTVSWYQQALGQGPQFIFQYYREEENGRGNFPPRFSGLQFPNYSSELNVNALELDDSALYLCASSPDRGLQETQYFGPGTRLLVL.

V gene TRBV20-1 combines with J gene TRBJ1-1; D is possibly TRBD1 (5 bases). This CDR3 comprises 15 residues. V lost 0 bases, J lost 4 bases, and 15 bases lay in between. In germline, CDR1 is DFQATT, CDR2 SNEGSKA (reference sequence). The CDR3: CSARDLGQGTTEAFF. The DNA for the CDR3 is TGCAGTGCTAGAGATCTAGGGCAGGGAACCACTGAAGCTTTCTTT.

This clonotype was seen more than once but under ten times. This chain uses TRBV10-3 with TRBJ2-7; D gene uncertain. V lost 3 bases and J 0 bases, leaving 18 bases between the germline ends. CDR3 length: 17 residues. Germline CDR1 and CDR2: ENHRY and SYGVKD. The chain's CDR3 is CAISDPPRMTGSYEQYF. The CDR3 DNA follows: TGTGCCATCAGTGACCCCCCCCGGATGACGGGCTCCTACGAGCAGTACTTC.

This clonotype was picked up a small number of times. The rearrangement links TRBV6-2 or TRBV6-3 to TRBJ2-1, with D unclear. This CDR3 has 12 residues. Germline loops: CDR1 MNHEY, CDR2 SVGEGT. The V gene lost 6 bases and the J gene lost 5 bases, with 8 bases spanning the gap. The CDR3 DNA reads TGTGCCAGCAGAAGCGCGAACAATGAGCAGTTCTTC. Protein sequence: CASRSANNEQFF.

This clonotype was recorded a few times. The rearrangement joins TRBV27 to TRBJ2-7; D is undetermined. The CDR3 has 15 residues. The germline V gene has CDR1 MNHEY and CDR2 SMNVEV (reference sequence). The ends were cut back, 6 bases at V and 4 bases at J, with 19 bases in the middle. The DNA of the CDR3 is TGTGCCAGCAGACCCTTCTCGGGTTCGACGTACGAGCAGTACTTC. Translating gives CASRPFSGSTYEQYF.

V and J are TRBV20-1 and TRBJ2-3, with 7 bases identical to TRBD1. Germline V gene sequence: CDR1 DFQATT, CDR2 SNEGSKA (reference sequence). The trim removed 2 bases at V and 1 base at J, leaving 6 bases unmatched. The CDR3 covers 15 residues. In nucleotides, the CDR3 is TGCAGTGCTAGAATTCCGGGACAGCGCACAGATACGCAGTATTTT. Translating gives CSARIPGQRTDTQYF.

Only a few counts were recorded for this clonotype. The genes are TRBV20-1 and TRBJ2-7; TRBD2 matches at 16 bases. CDR1 is DFQATT, CDR2 SNEGSKA, per germline (reference sequence). The V and J ends lost 6 bases and 7 bases, in that order; junction bases with no gene match: 9. The CDR3 runs to 15 residues. CDR3 DNA sequence: TGCAGTGCCGGGGGACTAGCGGGAGGGCGGCAAGAGCAGTACTTC. Amino acid sequence: CSAGGLAGGRQEQYF.

The chain recombines TRBV12-3 or TRBV12-4 with TRBJ2-2; D is undetermined. V lost 7 bases to trimming and J lost 6 bases, with 9 bases between them. CDR3 length equals 12 residues. Here the CDR3 reads CASNTIPGELFF. CDR3 nucleotides: TGTGCCAGCAATACAATACCCGGGGAGCTGTTTTTT.

This clonotype turned up a few times. The chain employs TRBV7-2 and TRBJ1-5, with D possibly being TRBD1 (5 bases). The V end was cut by 3 bases, the J end by 4 bases, with 7 bases between. Germline CDR1 and CDR2: SGHTA and FQGNSA. CDR3 length equals 13 residues. Here the CDR3 reads CASSFRQNQPQHF. The DNA for the CDR3 is TGTGCCAGCAGCTTCCGACAGAATCAGCCCCAGCATTTT.

The table lists this clonotype with a few counts. This chain uses TRBV3-1 with TRBJ1-2; D not resolved. The CDR3 spans 15 residues. V lost 1 base, J lost 4 bases, and 13 bases lay in between. Germline assignment: CDR1 LGHDT and CDR2 YNNKEL (reference sequence). The CDR3 spells CASSQAPTRTYGYTF. The CDR3 bases are TGTGCCAGCAGCCAAGCCCCCACGAGGACCTATGGCTACACCTTC.

This clonotype was found many times. This chain connects TRBV5-1 to TRBJ2-3; 9 bases agree with TRBD1. Germline V gene data show CDR1 as SGHRS and CDR2 as YFSETQ. The V segment lost 4 bases and the J segment 4 bases; nucleotides outside the gene matches: 13. The CDR3 length is 17 residues. The CDR3 coding sequence is TGCGCCAGCAGCGTTCGCCCGGGACAGGGAAACGCAGATACGCAGTATTTT. This sequence encodes CASSVRPGQGNADTQYF.

The chain recombines TRBV7-9 with TRBJ1-2; no firm D call. Germline CDR1 and CDR2: SEHNR and FQNEAQ (reference sequence). Trimming cost V 4 bases and J 2 bases, with 11 bases left between them. The CDR3 loop spans 14 amino acids. The CDR3 here is CASSSPSLNYGYTF. In nucleotides, the CDR3 is TGTGCCAGCAGCTCCCCGTCGTTAAACTATGGCTACACCTTC.

The V and J genes are TRBV19 and TRBJ2-7, with 7 bases fitting TRBD1. This CDR3 comprises 16 residues. CDR1 is LNHDA and CDR2 is SQIVND in the germline V gene (reference sequence). The V segment lost 4 bases and the J segment 2 bases; nucleotides outside the gene matches: 11. The DNA of the CDR3 is TGTGCCAGTAGTACAACAACCGGGACAGACGCCTACGAGCAGTACTTC. This encodes CASSTTTGTDAYEQYF.

The V and J genes are TRBV7-6 and TRBJ2-3, with a tentative D call TRBD2 (6 bases). The V gene lost 4 bases and the J gene lost 2 bases, with 19 bases spanning the gap. The CDR3 runs to 17 residues. Germline V gives CDR1 SGHVS, CDR2 FNYEAQ. CDR3 DNA sequence: TGTGCCAGCAGCTCAACCATTCTAGCGCAGATCACAGATACGCAGTATTTT. It yields the protein CASSSTILAQITDTQYF.

The CDR3 nucleotides are TGTGCCAGCAGCCCCCCAGGAGGGCGGAACCTTCAAGAGACCCAGTACTTC. This codes for CASSPPGGRNLQETQYF. The V and J genes are TRBV3-1 and TRBJ2-5; tentatively, D is TRBD2 (6 bases). This CDR3 contains 17 residues. Germline V gene sequence: CDR1 LGHDT, CDR2 YNNKEL (reference sequence). The germline V and J ends were trimmed by 4 bases and 2 bases, with 20 bases remaining between them.

The CDR3 spells CASSLSGLADNEQFF. CDR3 DNA: TGCGCCAGCAGCTTGTCGGGACTAGCGGACAATGAGCAGTTCTTC. The rearrangement links TRBV5-1 to TRBJ2-1, with 11 nucleotides matching TRBD2. The CDR3 contains 15 residues. Germline V gene sequence: CDR1 SGHRS, CDR2 YFSETQ. With 1 base clipped from V and 5 bases from J, the junction kept 2 bases outside the gene matches.

This clonotype was seen just once. The chain carries TRBV6-1 and TRBJ1-1; D is undetermined. V lost 6 bases, J lost 6 bases, and 11 bases lay in between. In germline, CDR1 is MNHNS, CDR2 SASEGT. The CDR3 length is 12 residues. The CDR3 reads CASRFIGAEAFF. The CDR3, as DNA: TGTGCCAGCAGGTTCATCGGCGCTGAAGCTTTCTTT.

V usage is TRBV12-5 and J usage is TRBJ2-5, with D possibly TRBD2 on 6 matching bases. The CDR3 is made up of 14 amino acids. In germline, CDR1 is LGHNT, CDR2 FRNRAP. V gave up 0 bases and J gave up 5 bases, with 10 bases separating them. The CDR3 loop is CASGLVRGGETQYF. CDR3 DNA: TGTGCTAGTGGTTTGGTACGTGGAGGGGAGACCCAGTACTTC.